The TCR beta chain described here comes from a study of blood T cell repertoires in COVID-19. Study details: From T cells, B-cell-depleted T cells, or PBMCs came the material, which was cDNA or gDNA.

In the study's own analysis: Nucleated cell number was recorded as an estimate derived from reference gene primer amplification. Sequenced by immunoSEQ multiplex PCR; TCRdb stores in-frame clones only, minus some. V, J and clone size reflect that table, while D and trimming were determined from the DNA. The top ten clones hold around 1.6% of a sample with 140,000 or so clones, roughly nine tenths of them seen once. Trimming left V 5 bases short and J 6 bases short, with 17 bases between. This CDR3 is 14 amino acids long. CDR1 is SNHLY, CDR2 FYNNEI, per germline. This chain joins TRBV2 and TRBJ2-7; possibly TRBD1 for D (5 bases). Sequenced sample: peripheral blood. This sequence was found in a human donor in a cohort sampled during active COVID-19. CDR3 in amino acids: CASSFGRLQGEQYF. As DNA, the CDR3 is TGTGCCAGCAGTTTCGGACGGCTCCAGGGCGAGCAGTACTTC.